These 13 T cell receptor beta chains originate from one sample sequenced in a study of blood T cells in healthy people across ages. A J-beta primer mix and a sample-barcoded 5' primer were used in a second PCR of roughly 6 to 12 cycles. TCRdb re-analysed the 5' RACE reads in MiXCR, keeping a single row per CDR3 protein. The sample lists around 1,000,000 distinct CDR3 sequences; around 27% were seen once. This sample also belongs to another study, concerning T cells of mothers and their children.

The sequenced material came from blood. These receptors were obtained from a girl aged 2 to 9 in good health.

This clonotype was detected only a few times. This chain connects TRBV13 to TRBJ2-1; no definite D call. Deletions cut 0 bases from V and 1 base from J, with 7 bases between. The CDR3 length is 15 residues. From germline, CDR1 is PRHDT and CDR2 FYEKMQ (reference sequence). CDR3 sequence (DNA): TGTGCCAGCAGCTTAGGGGTTTTATCCTACAATGAGCAGTTCTTC. Amino acid sequence: CASSLGVLSYNEQFF.

In its sample, this clonotype was seen a few times. V gene TRBV5-1 combines with J gene TRBJ2-2, with D perhaps matching TRBD2 (6 bases). Trimming removed 0 bases at V and 7 bases at J, with 10 bases between. This CDR3 contains 14 residues. CDR1 SGHRS and CDR2 YFSETQ come from the germline V gene. The CDR3 sequence is CASSLGLVVGELFF. In DNA form, the CDR3 reads TGCGCCAGCAGCTTGGGACTAGTGGTCGGGGAGCTGTTTTTT.

This clonotype was counted only a few times. The chain recombines TRBV5-1 with TRBJ2-3; 7 positions match TRBD2. The germline V gene has CDR1 SGHRS and CDR2 YFSETQ. The CDR3 sequence is 15 residues long. V lost 5 bases to trimming and J lost 2 bases; unmatched junction nucleotides: 8. CDR3 in DNA: TGCGCCAGCAGTAAAGGGGCGGGGGACACAGATACGCAGTATTTT. It translates to CASSKGAGDTDTQYF.

This clonotype was counted a few times. Because it lacks the conserved phenylalanine or tryptophan at the end, this CDR3 is likely a read error. The chain joins TRBV7-9 to TRBJ2-7, with D unclear. V lost 5 bases and J lost 2, with 7 bases in between. Per germline, CDR1 SEHNR and CDR2 FQNEAQ (reference sequence). This CDR3 comprises 12 residues. The CDR3 DNA follows: TGTGCCAGCAGCCCGCGGACCTACGAGCAGTACTCC. Translation: CASSPRTYEQYS.

This chain joins TRBV20-1 and TRBJ2-4; perhaps TRBD2 as D (7 bases). Between the trimmed V and J ends, which lost 8 bases and 7 bases, there was a span of 24 bases. The CDR3 covers 15 residues. CDR1 DFQATT and CDR2 SNEGSKA come from the germline V gene (reference sequence). The CDR3: CSLYHTRGGENIQYF. The CDR3 DNA follows: TGCAGTCTCTACCACACAAGGGGGGGAGAGAACATTCAGTACTTC.

This chain connects TRBV20-1 to TRBJ2-5; 7 bases are a match to TRBD2. Judging by the DNA end, TRBJ2-7 fits better; the J call may be wrong. This CDR3 region has 14 residues. The V gene's germline CDR1 is DFQATT and CDR2 SNEGSKA (reference sequence). The CDR3: CSSILRDYTYEQYF. CDR3 nucleotide sequence: TGCAGTAGCATCCTCCGGGACTATACCTACGAGCAGTACTTC.

V usage is TRBV3-1 and J usage is TRBJ2-1; 9 nucleotides align to TRBD2. J gave up 1 base and V 2 bases, and 9 bases lay outside the gene matches. The germline V gene has CDR1 LGHDT and CDR2 YNNKEL (reference sequence). The CDR3 sequence is 18 residues long. The CDR3 reads CASSQRVSGRRSYNEQFF. The CDR3 bases are TGTGCCAGCAGCCAACGGGTCAGCGGGAGGAGGTCCTACAATGAGCAGTTCTTC.

This chain links TRBV7-9 with TRBJ1-1; D is unclear. This CDR3 has 14 amino acids. V lost 0 bases to trimming and J lost 5 bases, with 10 bases between them. The V gene's germline CDR1 is SEHNR and CDR2 FQNEAQ (reference sequence). CDR3 sequence: CASSLAQVRTEAFF. Written as DNA, the CDR3 is TGTGCCAGCAGCTTAGCGCAGGTTAGGACTGAAGCTTTCTTT.

This rearrangement joins TRBV6-1 to TRBJ2-7; a possible D gene is TRBD1 (6 bases). CDR1 and CDR2 from the germline V gene are MNHNS and SASEGT. V gave up 2 bases and J gave up 5 bases, with 7 bases separating them. This CDR3 spans 12 amino acids. CDR3 nucleotide sequence: TGTGCCAGCAGTGAATCAGGGGACGAGCAGTACTTC. Translated, it gives CASSESGDEQYF.

This clonotype was recorded at least ten times. The gene calls are TRBV4-3 and TRBJ2-7, with D maybe TRBD2 (7 bases). Germline-derived CDR1 and CDR2 are LGHNA and YSLEER. This CDR3 has 16 amino acids. Trimming stripped 0 bases from V and 4 bases from J, with 16 bases between. CDR3 residues: CASSQDYLGGAYEQYF. The CDR3 DNA reads as TGCGCCAGCAGCCAAGATTATTTGGGGGGGGCGTACGAGCAGTACTTC.

The rearrangement joins TRBV24-1 to TRBJ1-2; 11 nucleotides align to TRBD1. This CDR3 is 15 amino acids long. V was clipped by 6 bases and J by 9 bases; unmatched bases: 11. Germline CDR1 and CDR2: KGHDR and SFDVKD. CDR3 nucleotides: TGTGCCACCAGTCTGGGGTCGGACAGGGGGCTTCGCTACACCTTC. Its translation: CATSLGSDRGLRYTF.

This clonotype was counted a few times. The genes are TRBV28 and TRBJ2-7; D is possibly TRBD1 (6 bases). The CDR3 extends over 15 amino acids. In germline, CDR1 is MDHEN, CDR2 SYDVKM. V was trimmed by 5 bases and J by 3 bases, leaving 17 bases between them. CDR3 DNA sequence: TGTGCCAGCAGTCAAAACAGGGTTGGGTACTACGAGCAGTACTTC. This codes for CASSQNRVGYYEQYF. Using reference TRBV28 and TRBJ2-7 for the parts outside the CDR3, the full variable domain is DVKVTQSSRYLVKRTGEKVFLECVQDMDHENMFWYRQDPGLGLRLIYFSYDVKMKEKGDIPEGYSVSREKKERFSLILESASTNQTSMYLCASSQNRVGYYEQYFGPGTRLTVT.

V gene TRBV6-1 combines with J gene TRBJ1-1; 8 bases match TRBD1. V trimming: 7 bases; J trimming: 3 bases; junction bases outside the gene matches: 4. The CDR3 sequence is 13 residues long. Germline V lookup: CDR1 MNHNS, CDR2 SASEGT. In nucleotides, the CDR3 is TGTGCCAGCACCACGACAGGGGACACTGAAGCTTTCTTT. Translated: CASTTTGDTEAFF.